The present TCR beta chain was sequenced within a study of a mutant IDH1 vaccine in newly diagnosed glioma. On the study more broadly: Pretreatment consisted of radiotherapy, temozolomide, or both, with most receiving both.

The ends lost 0 bases at V and 4 bases at J; junction bases unmatched: 9. Germline V CDR1 and CDR2: LGHNA, YSLEER. There are 17 residues in the CDR3. This sample's time point: week 11, during vaccination. The vaccine gave 300 ug of a 20-mer mutant IDH1 peptide subcutaneously per dose. Astrocytomas that were new, WHO grade 3 or 4, IDH1-mutant and ATRX-lost were present in the donors. Clones were read by immunoSEQ multiplex PCR, and TCRdb kept only the in-frame ones, dropping some. The table has some 130,000 clones, roughly 77% seen once. A word on this clone: Its antigen is currently unknown.

The source is a man in his forties with glioma. V usage is TRBV4-3 and J usage is TRBJ2-3; TRBD2 agrees at 8 bases. Specimen: PBMCs, collected from a glioma patient whose treatment included an IDH1 peptide vaccine. The CDR3 coding sequence is TGCGCCAGCAGCCAAGATCGGGGGGGCGGGAGCCCAGATACGCAGTATTTT. Translating gives CASSQDRGGGSPDTQYF.